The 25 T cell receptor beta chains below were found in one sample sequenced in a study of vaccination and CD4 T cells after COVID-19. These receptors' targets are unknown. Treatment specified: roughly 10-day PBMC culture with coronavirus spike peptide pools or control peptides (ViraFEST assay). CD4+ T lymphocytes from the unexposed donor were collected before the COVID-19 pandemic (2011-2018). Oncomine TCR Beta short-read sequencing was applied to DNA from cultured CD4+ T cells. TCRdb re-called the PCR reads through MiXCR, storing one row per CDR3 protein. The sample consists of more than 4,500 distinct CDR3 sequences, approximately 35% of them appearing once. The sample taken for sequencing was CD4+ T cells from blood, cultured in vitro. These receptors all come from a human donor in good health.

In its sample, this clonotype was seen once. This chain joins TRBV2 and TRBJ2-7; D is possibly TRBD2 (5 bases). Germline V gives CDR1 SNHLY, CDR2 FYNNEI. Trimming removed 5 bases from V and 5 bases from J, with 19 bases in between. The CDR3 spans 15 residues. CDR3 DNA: TGTGCCAGCAGTCTAACAGCGGCATCGCCGGACGAGCAGTACTTC. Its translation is CASSLTAASPDEQYF.

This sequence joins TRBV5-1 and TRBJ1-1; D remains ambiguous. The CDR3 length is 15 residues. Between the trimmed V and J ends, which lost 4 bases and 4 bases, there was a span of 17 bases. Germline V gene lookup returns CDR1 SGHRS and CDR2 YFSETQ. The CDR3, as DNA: TGCGCCAGCAGCCCCGGACCCTTGGAGGTCACTGAAGCTTTCTTT. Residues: CASSPGPLEVTEAFF.

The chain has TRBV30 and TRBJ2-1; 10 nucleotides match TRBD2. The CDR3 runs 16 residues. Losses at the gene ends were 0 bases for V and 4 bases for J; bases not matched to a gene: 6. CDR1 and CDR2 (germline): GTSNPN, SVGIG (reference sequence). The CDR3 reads CAWSVTGSGGYNEQFF. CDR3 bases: TGTGCCTGGAGTGTAACAGGTAGCGGGGGGTACAATGAGCAGTTCTTC. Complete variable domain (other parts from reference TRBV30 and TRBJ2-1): SQTIHQWPATLVQPVGSPLSLECTVEGTSNPNLYWYRQAAGRGLQLLFYSVGIGQISSEVPQNLSASRPQDRQFILSSKKLLLSDSGFYLCAWSVTGSGGYNEQFFGPGTRLTVL.

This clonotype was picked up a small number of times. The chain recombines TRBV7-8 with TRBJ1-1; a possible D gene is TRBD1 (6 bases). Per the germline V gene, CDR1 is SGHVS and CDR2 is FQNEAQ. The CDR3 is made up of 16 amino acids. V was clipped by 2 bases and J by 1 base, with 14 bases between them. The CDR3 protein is CASSLMDSRGNTEAFF. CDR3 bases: TGTGCCAGCAGCTTAATGGATTCCAGGGGGAACACTGAAGCTTTCTTT.

CDR3 loop: CASSLGGGFRRTEAFF. CDR3 coding DNA: TGTGCCAGCAGCTTAGGCGGAGGGTTTAGGAGGACTGAAGCTTTCTTT. This chain connects TRBV7-2 to TRBJ1-1, with D hard to call. The CDR3 spans 16 residues. Trimming stripped 1 base from V and 5 bases from J, with 17 bases between. The germline gives CDR1 SGHTA, CDR2 FQGNSA.

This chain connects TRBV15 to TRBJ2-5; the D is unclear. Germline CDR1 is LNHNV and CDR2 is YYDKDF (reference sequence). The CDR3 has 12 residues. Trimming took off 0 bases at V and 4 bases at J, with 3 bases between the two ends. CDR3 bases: TGTGCCACCAGCAGAGATACAGAGACCCAGTACTTC. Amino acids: CATSRDTETQYF.

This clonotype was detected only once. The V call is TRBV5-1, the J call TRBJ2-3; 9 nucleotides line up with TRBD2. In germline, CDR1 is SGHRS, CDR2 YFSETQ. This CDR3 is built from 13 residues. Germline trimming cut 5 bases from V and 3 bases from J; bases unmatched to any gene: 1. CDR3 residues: CASSSGGTDTQYF. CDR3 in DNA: TGCGCCAGCAGTAGCGGGGGTACAGATACGCAGTATTTT. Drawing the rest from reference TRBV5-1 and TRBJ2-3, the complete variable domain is KAGVTQTPRYLIKTRGQQVTLSCSPISGHRSVSWYQQTPGQGLQFLFEYFSETQRNKGNFPGRFSGRQFSNSRSEMNVSTLELGDSALYLCASSSGGTDTQYFGPGTRLTVL.

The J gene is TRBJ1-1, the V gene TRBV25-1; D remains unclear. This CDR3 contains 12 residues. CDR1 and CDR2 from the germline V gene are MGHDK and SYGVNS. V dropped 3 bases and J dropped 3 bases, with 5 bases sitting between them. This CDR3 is CASSDTDTEAFF. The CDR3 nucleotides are TGTGCCAGCAGTGATACTGACACTGAAGCTTTCTTT.

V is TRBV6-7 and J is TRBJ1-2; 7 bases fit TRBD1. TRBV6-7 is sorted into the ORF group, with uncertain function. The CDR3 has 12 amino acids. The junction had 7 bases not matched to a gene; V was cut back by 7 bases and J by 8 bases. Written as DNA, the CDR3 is TGTGCCAGCATCCCGACAGGGACGGGCTACACCTTC. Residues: CASIPTGTGYTF.

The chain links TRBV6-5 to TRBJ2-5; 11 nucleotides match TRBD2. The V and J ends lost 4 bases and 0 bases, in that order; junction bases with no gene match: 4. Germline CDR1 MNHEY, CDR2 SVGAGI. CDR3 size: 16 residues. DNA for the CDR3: TGTGCCAGCAGTTCTAGCGGGGGGCCTTACCAAGAGACCCAGTACTTC. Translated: CASSSSGGPYQETQYF.

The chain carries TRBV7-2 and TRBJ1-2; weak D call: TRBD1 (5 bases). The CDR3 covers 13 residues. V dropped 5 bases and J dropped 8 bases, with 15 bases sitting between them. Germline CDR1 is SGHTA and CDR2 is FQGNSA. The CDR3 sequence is CASSVDTLRGYTF. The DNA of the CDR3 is TGTGCCAGCAGCGTGGACACCCTTAGAGGCTACACCTTC. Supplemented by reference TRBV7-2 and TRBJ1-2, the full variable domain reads GAGVSQSPSNKVTEKGKDVELRCDPISGHTALYWYRQSLGQGLEFLIYFQGNSAPDKSGLPSDRFSAERTGGSVSTLTIQRTQQEDSAVYLCASSVDTLRGYTFGSGTRLTVV.

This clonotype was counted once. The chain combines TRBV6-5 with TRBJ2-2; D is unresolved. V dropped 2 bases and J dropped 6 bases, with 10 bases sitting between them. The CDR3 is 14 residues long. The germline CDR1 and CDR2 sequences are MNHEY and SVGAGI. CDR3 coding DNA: TGTGCCAGCAGTTACGCCCAGAGCTCCGGGGAGCTGTTTTTT. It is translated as CASSYAQSSGELFF.

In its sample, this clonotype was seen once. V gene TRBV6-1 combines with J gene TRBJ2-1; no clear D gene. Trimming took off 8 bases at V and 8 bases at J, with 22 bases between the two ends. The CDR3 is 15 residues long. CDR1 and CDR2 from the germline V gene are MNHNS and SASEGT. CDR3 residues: CASVTVTKALDEQFF. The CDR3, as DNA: TGTGCCAGCGTAACGGTTACCAAAGCTCTCGATGAGCAGTTCTTC.

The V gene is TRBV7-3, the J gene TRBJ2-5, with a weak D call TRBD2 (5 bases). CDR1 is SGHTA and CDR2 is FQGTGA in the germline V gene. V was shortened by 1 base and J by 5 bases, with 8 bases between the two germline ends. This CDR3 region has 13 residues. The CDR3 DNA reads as TGTGCCAGCAGCTTAAATGGCGGGGAGACCCAGTACTTC. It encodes CASSLNGGETQYF.

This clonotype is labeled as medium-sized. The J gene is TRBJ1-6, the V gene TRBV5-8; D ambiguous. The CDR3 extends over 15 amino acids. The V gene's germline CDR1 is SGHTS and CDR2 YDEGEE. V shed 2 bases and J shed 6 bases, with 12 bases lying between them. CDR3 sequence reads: CASSFSYASNSPLHF. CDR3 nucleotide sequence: TGTGCCAGCAGCTTTTCATACGCAAGTAATTCACCCCTCCACTTT.

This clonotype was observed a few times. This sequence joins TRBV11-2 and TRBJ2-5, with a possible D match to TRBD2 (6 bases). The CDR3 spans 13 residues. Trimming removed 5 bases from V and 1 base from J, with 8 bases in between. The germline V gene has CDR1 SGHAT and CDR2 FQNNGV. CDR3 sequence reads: CASSPTSQETQYF. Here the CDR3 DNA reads TGTGCCAGCAGCCCGACTAGCCAAGAGACCCAGTACTTC.

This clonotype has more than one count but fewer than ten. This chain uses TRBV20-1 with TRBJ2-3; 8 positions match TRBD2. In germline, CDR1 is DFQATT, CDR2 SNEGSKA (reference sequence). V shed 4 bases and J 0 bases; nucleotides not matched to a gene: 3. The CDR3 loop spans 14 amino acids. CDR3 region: CSAIGGVSTDTQYF. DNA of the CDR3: TGCAGTGCTATCGGGGGGGTAAGCACAGATACGCAGTATTTT.

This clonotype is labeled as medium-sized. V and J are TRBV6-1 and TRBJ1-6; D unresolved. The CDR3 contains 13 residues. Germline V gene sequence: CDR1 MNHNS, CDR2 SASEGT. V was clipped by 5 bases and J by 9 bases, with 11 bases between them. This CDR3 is CASSQTVISPLHF. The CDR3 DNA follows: TGTGCCAGCAGTCAAACGGTTATTTCACCCCTCCACTTT.

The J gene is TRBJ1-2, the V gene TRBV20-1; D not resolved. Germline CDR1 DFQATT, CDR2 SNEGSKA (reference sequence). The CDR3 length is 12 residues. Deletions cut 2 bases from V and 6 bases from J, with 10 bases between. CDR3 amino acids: CSARILPDGYTF. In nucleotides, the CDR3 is TGCAGTGCTAGAATCCTCCCGGATGGCTACACCTTC.

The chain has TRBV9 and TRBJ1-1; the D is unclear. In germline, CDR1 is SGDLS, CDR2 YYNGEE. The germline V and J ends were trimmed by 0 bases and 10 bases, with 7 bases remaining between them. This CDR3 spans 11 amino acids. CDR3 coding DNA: TGTGCCAGCAGCGTAGAGGGTGTAGCTTTCTTT. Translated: CASSVEGVAFF.

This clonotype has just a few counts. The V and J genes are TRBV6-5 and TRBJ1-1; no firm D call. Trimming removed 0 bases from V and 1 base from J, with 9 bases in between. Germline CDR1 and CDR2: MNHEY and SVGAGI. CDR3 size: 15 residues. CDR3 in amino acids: CASSYSFYTNTEAFF. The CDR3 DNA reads TGTGCCAGCAGTTACTCATTTTACACGAACACTGAAGCTTTCTTT.

The CDR3 loop reads CASSPTGGYTGELFF. CDR3 in DNA: TGTGCCAGCAGCCCGACAGGGGGCTATACCGGGGAGCTGTTTTTT. This chain connects TRBV7-6 to TRBJ2-2, with 10 bases fitting TRBD1. CDR3 length: 15 amino acids. Trimming removed 5 bases from V and 5 bases from J; junction bases left unmatched: 5. Looked up from germline, CDR1 is SGHVS and CDR2 is FNYEAQ.

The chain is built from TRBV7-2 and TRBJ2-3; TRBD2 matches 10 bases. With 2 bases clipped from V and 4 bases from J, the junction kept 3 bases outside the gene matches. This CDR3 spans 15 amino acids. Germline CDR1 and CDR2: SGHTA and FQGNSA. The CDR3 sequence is CASSLQRGGSDTQYF. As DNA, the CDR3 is TGTGCCAGCAGCTTACAGCGGGGGGGCTCAGATACGCAGTATTTT. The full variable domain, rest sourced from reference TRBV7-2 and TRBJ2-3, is GAGVSQSPSNKVTEKGKDVELRCDPISGHTALYWYRQSLGQGLEFLIYFQGNSAPDKSGLPSDRFSAERTGGSVSTLTIQRTQQEDSAVYLCASSLQRGGSDTQYFGPGTRLTVL.

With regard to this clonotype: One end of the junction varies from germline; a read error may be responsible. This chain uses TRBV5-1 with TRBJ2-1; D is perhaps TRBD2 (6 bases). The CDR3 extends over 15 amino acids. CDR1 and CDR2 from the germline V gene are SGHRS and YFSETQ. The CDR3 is CVSSLAGSSYNEQFF. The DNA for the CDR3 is TGCGTCAGCAGCTTGGCGGGGAGCTCCTACAATGAGCAGTTCTTC.

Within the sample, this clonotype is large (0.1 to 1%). CDR3 amino acids: CSAPAGGASYNEQFF. In DNA, the CDR3 is TGCAGTGCCCCAGCGGGGGGGGCTTCCTACAATGAGCAGTTCTTC. The rearrangement uses TRBV20-1 and TRBJ2-1, with TRBD2 matching 10 bases. The V and J ends lost 6 bases and 1 base, in that order; junction bases with no gene match: 6. Per the germline V gene, CDR1 is DFQATT and CDR2 is SNEGSKA (reference sequence). This CDR3 has 15 residues.